This T cell receptor beta chain was recovered during a study of cytomegalovirus exposure and HLA in healthy donors. CDR3 length: 18 residues. Germline values: CDR1 MDHEN, CDR2 SYDVKM. The trim removed 5 bases at V and 5 bases at J, leaving 21 bases unmatched. It was with 60 Vbeta and 13 Jbeta primers that the PCR ran. The repertoire was sequenced with immunoSEQ multiplex PCR; TCRdb's copy has only in-frame clones and lacks some. The profile shows under 200,000 clones, around four fifths of them singletons. This clonotype was obtained from a young man in good health and CMV-seronegative. Input material: PBMCs. The chain carries TRBV28 and TRBJ2-7, with 7 bases lining up with TRBD1. Here the CDR3 reads CASSPLGTVGSLRDEQYF. CDR3 sequence (DNA): TGTGCCAGCAGTCCCCTAGGGACAGTCGGTAGCTTAAGGGACGAGCAGTACTTC. Complete variable domain (other parts from reference TRBV28 and TRBJ2-7): DVKVTQSSRYLVKRTGEKVFLECVQDMDHENMFWYRQDPGLGLRLIYFSYDVKMKEKGDIPEGYSVSREKKERFSLILESASTNQTSMYLCASSPLGTVGSLRDEQYFGPGTRLTVT.